This T cell receptor (beta chain) stems from a study of beta chain features in type 1 diabetes. Overall study results and limits: Shortening that was moderate but significant affected the TCRB CDR3s of Type 1 diabetes patients in all four CD4+ subsets.

The CDR3 is made up of 15 amino acids. V was cut by 6 bases and J by 3 bases, with 18 bases left in between. CDR1 and CDR2 (germline): SNHLY, FYNNEI. The study reverse transcribed the entire isolated RNA, so it sequenced expressed TCRB transcripts. Only in-frame clones appear in the TCRdb table, and some are missing; sequencing was by immunoSEQ multiplex PCR. This table holds around 250,000 clones, approximately 14% found once. A word on this clone: Its antigen remains unknown.

Specimen: naive CD4+ T cells from blood. The J gene is TRBJ2-7, the V gene TRBV2; D is possibly TRBD1 (6 bases). This receptor was taken from a man aged 30-40 years with type 1 diabetes. The CDR3 region has the DNA TGTGCCAGCAGCCAAACAGGCCTAGGGGGCTACGAGCAGTACTTC. Amino acid sequence: CASSQTGLGGYEQYF.